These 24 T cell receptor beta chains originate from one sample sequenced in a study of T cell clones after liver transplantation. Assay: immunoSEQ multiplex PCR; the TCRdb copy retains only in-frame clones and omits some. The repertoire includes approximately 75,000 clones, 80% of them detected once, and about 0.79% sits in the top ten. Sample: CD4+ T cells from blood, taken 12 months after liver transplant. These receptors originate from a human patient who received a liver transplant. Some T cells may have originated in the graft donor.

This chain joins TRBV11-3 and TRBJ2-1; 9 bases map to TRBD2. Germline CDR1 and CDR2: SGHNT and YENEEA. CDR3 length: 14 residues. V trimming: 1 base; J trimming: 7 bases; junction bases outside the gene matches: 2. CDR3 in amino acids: CASSLGLAGNEQFF. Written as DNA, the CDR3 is TGTGCCAGCAGCTTAGGGCTAGCGGGAAATGAGCAGTTCTTC.

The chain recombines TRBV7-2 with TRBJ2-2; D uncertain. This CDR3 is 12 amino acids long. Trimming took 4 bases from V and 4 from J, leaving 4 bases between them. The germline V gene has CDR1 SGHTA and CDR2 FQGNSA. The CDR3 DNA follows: TGTGCCAGCAGCTGGAGCACCGGGGAGCTGTTTTTT. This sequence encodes CASSWSTGELFF.

CDR3 sequence: CASSQQSRGRRNEQFF. The CDR3 DNA is TGCGCCAGCAGCCAACAGAGCCGCGGGAGGAGGAATGAGCAGTTCTTC. The J gene is TRBJ2-1, the V gene TRBV4-1, with 8 bases aligning to TRBD2. V lost 2 bases to trimming and J lost 7 bases; unmatched junction nucleotides: 10. The germline V gene has CDR1 MGHRA and CDR2 YSYEKL. The CDR3 extends over 16 amino acids.

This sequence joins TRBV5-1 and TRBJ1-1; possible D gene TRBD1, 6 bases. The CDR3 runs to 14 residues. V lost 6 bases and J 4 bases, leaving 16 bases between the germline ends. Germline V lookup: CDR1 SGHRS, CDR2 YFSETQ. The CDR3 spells CASNLRGTSTEAFF. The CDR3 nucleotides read TGCGCCAGCAACCTACGGGGGACAAGCACTGAAGCTTTCTTT.

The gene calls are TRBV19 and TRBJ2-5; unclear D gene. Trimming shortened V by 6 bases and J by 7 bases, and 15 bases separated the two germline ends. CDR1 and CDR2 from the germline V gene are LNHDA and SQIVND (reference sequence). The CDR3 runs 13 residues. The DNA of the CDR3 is TGTGCCAGTAGCACACAACTGCGTGGGACCCAGTACTTC. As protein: CASSTQLRGTQYF.

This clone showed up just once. This CDR3 reads CASSLVPGEGSNQPQHF. Written as DNA, the CDR3 is TGCGCCAGCAGCTTGGTTCCAGGGGAAGGGAGCAATCAGCCCCAGCATTTT. The chain couples TRBV5-1 to TRBJ1-5; tentative D call: TRBD1 (6 bases). The V end was cut by 0 bases, the J end by 1 base, with 14 bases between. The germline gives CDR1 SGHRS, CDR2 YFSETQ. The CDR3 has 17 amino acids.

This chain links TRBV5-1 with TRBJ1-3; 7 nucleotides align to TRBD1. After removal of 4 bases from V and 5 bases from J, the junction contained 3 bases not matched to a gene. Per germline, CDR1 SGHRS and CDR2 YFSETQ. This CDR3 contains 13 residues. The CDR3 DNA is TGCGCCAGCAGCCCGGGACAGAGAAACACCATATATTTT. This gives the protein CASSPGQRNTIYF.

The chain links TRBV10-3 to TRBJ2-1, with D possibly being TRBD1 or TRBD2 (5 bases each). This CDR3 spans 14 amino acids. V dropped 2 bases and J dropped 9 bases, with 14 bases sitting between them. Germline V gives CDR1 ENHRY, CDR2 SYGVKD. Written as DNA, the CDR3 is TGTGCCATCAGTGAGGCGACAGTAAGCGGTGAGCAGTTCTTC. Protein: CAISEATVSGEQFF.

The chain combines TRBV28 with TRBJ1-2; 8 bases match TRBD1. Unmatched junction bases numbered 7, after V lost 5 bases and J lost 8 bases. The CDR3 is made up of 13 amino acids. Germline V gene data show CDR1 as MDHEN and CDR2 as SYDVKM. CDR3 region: CASSDRGPWGYTF. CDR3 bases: TGTGCCAGCAGTGACAGGGGTCCGTGGGGCTACACCTTC.

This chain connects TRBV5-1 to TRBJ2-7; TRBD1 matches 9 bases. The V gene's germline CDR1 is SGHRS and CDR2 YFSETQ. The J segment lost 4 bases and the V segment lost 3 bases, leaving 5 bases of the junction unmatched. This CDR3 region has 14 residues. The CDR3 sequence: CASSSGQGGYEQYF. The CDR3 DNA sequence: TGCGCCAGCAGCTCGGGACAGGGAGGTTACGAGCAGTACTTC.

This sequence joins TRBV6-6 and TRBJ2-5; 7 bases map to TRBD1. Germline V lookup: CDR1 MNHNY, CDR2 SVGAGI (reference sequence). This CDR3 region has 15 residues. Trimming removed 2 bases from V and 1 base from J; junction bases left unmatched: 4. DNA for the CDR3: TGTGCCAGCAGTTACCGGGACAGCTCCCAAGAGACCCAGTACTTC. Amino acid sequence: CASSYRDSSQETQYF.

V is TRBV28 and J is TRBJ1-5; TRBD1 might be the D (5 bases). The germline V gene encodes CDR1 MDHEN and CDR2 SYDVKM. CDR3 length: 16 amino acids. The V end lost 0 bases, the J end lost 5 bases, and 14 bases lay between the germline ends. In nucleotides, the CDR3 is TGTGCCAGCAGTTTATGGCAGGGCCCCGCTGATCAGCCCCAGCATTTT. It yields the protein CASSLWQGPADQPQHF. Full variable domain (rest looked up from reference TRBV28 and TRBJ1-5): DVKVTQSSRYLVKRTGEKVFLECVQDMDHENMFWYRQDPGLGLRLIYFSYDVKMKEKGDIPEGYSVSREKKERFSLILESASTNQTSMYLCASSLWQGPADQPQHFGDGTRLSIL.

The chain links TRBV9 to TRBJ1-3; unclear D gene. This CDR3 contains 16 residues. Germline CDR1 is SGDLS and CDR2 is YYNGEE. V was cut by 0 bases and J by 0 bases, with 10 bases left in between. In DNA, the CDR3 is TGTGCCAGCAGCGTAGCACTACAACGCTCTGGAAACACCATATATTTT. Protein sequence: CASSVALQRSGNTIYF.

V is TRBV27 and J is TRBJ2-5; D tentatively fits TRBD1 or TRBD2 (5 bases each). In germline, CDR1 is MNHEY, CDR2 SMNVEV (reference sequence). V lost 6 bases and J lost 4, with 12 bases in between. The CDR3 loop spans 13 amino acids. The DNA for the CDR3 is TGTGCCAGCAGGCGAACGGGGCTAGAGACCCAGTACTTC. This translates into CASRRTGLETQYF.

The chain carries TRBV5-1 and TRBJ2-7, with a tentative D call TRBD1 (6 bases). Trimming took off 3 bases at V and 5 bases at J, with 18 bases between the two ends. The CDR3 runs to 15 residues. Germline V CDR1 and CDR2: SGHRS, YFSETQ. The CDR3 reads CASSSDRLTDDEQYF. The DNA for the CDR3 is TGCGCCAGCAGCTCGGACAGACTAACTGACGACGAGCAGTACTTC.

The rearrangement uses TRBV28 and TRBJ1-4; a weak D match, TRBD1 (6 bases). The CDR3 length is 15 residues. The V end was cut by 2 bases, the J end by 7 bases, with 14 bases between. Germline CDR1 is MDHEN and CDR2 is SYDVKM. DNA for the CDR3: TGTGCCAGCAGTTTAAGTCGGGGGCGGAGTGAAAAACTGTTTTTT. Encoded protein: CASSLSRGRSEKLFF.

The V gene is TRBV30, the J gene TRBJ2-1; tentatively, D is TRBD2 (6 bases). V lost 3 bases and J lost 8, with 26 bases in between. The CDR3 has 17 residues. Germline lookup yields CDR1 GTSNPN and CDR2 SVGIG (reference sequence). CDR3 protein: CAWSHFLGERRGDEQFF. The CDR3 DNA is TGTGCCTGGAGCCACTTTTTGGGGGAGCGGCGGGGAGATGAGCAGTTCTTC. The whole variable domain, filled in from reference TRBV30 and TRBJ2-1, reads SQTIHQWPATLVQPVGSPLSLECTVEGTSNPNLYWYRQAAGRGLQLLFYSVGIGQISSEVPQNLSASRPQDRQFILSSKKLLLSDSGFYLCAWSHFLGERRGDEQFFGPGTRLTVL.

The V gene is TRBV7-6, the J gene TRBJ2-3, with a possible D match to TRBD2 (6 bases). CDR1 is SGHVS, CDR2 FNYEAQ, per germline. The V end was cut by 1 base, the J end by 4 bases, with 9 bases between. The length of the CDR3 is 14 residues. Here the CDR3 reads CASSLVEGPDTQYF. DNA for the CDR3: TGTGCCAGCAGCTTAGTGGAGGGACCAGATACGCAGTATTTT.

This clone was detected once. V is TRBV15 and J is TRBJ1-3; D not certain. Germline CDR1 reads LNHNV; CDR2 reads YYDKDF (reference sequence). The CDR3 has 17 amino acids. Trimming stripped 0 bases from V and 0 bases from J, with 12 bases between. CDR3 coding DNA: TGTGCCACCAGCAGAGAAGTGTTTCCCTCCTCTGGAAACACCATATATTTT. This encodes CATSREVFPSSGNTIYF. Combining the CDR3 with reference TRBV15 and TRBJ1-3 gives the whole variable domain DAMVIQNPRYQVTQFGKPVTLSCSQTLNHNVMYWYQQKSSQAPKLLFHYYDKDFNNEADTPDNFQSRRPNTSFCFLDIRSPGLGDTAMYLCATSREVFPSSGNTIYFGEGSWLTVV.

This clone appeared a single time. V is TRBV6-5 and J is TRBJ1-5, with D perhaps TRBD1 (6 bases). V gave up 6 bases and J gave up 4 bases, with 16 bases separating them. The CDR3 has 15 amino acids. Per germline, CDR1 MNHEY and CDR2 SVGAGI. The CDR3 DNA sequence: TGTGCCAGCAGACCACAGGGTGCTGGAAATCAGCCCCAGCATTTT. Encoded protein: CASRPQGAGNQPQHF.

CDR3 residues: CASSIAVHPETYEQYF. The CDR3 bases are TGTGCCAGTAGTATAGCTGTCCATCCCGAGACTTACGAGCAGTACTTC. The chain uses TRBV19 and TRBJ2-7; D is ambiguous. This CDR3 contains 16 residues. Trimming left V 1 base short and J 4 bases short, with 17 bases between. The germline V gene encodes CDR1 LNHDA and CDR2 SQIVND (reference sequence).

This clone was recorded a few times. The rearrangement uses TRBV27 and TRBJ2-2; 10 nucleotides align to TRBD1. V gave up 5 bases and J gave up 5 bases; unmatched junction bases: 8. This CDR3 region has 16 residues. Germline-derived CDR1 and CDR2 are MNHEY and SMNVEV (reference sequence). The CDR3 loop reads CASSTRQGAQTGELFF. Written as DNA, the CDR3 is TGTGCCAGCAGTACTCGACAGGGGGCGCAAACCGGGGAGCTGTTTTTT.

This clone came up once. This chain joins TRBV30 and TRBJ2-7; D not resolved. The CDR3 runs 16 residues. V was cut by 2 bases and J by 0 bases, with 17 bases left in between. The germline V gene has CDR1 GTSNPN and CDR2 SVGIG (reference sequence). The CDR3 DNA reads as TGTGCCTGGAGTCCCCGGACGGTAAAGAGCTCCTACGAGCAGTACTTC. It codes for CAWSPRTVKSSYEQYF.

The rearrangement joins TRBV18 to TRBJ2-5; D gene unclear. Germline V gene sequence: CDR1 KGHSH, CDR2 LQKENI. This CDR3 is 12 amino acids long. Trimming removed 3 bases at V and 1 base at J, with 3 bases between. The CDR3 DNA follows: TGTGCCAGCTCACCTGGCCAAGAGACCCAGTACTTC. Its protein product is CASSPGQETQYF.